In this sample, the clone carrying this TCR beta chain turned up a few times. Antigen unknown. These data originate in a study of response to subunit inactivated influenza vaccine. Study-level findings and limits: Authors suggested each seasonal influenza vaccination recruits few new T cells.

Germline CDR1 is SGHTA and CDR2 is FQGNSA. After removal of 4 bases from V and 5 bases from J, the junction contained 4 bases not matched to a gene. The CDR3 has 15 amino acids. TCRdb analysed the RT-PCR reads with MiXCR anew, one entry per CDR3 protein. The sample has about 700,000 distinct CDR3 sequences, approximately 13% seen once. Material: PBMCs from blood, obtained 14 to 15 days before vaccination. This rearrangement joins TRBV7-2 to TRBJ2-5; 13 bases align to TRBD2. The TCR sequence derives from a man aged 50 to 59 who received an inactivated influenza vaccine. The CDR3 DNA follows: TGTGCCAGCAGCTCAATGACTAGCGGGGGGGAGACCCAGTACTTC. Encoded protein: CASSSMTSGGETQYF.